This section outlines one T cell receptor beta chain sequence together with its context. Its specificity is not known. This record comes from a study of CD8+ T cells in alopecia areata. General study points: Persistence in scalp and blood during tofacitinib was observed for many expanded lesional clones.

As to treatment: oral pan-JAK inhibitor, 5-10 mg twice daily. Individuals with alopecia areata gave both lesional scalp punch biopsies and peripheral blood for collection. The authors extracted RNA and reverse transcribed it into cDNA as the sequencing template. The assay was immunoSEQ multiplex PCR, and TCRdb's table has in-frame clones only and misses some. The data show 200,000 to 250,000 clones, just over 65% seen once. The V and J ends lost 5 bases and 2 bases respectively, with 15 bases between them. This CDR3 region has 15 residues. Germline values: CDR1 SGHTA, CDR2 FQGNSA. The J gene is TRBJ1-2, the V gene TRBV7-2; perhaps TRBD1 as D (6 bases). The source of this sequence is a human donor with alopecia areata. Material: CD4+ T cells sorted from blood, obtained at approximately week 45, from a patient treated with tofacitinib. As DNA, the CDR3 is TGTGCCAGCAGCCCTCAAGGGACATCCAACTATGGCTACACCTTC. It encodes CASSPQGTSNYGYTF.